This T cell receptor beta chain was captured by sequencing in a study of cytomegalovirus exposure and HLA in healthy donors. Findings and limits, study-wide: Reports indicated that the classifier achieved high specificity and sensitivity in diagnosing cytomegalovirus status. The tendency of first-cohort TCR clusters to co-occur in the roughly 120 validation repertoires was the finding of a later analysis. In vitro assays verified that three CMV-associated chains recognized CMV antigens specifically.

Among the roughly 120 subjects of the validation cohort, separate from the roughly 670-subject first cohort, were the donors. The ends were cut back, 3 bases at V and 9 bases at J, with 12 bases in the middle. There are 13 residues in the CDR3. Germline-derived CDR1 and CDR2 are LNHDA and SQIVND (reference sequence). Repertoires were generated with immunoSEQ multiplex PCR, while TCRdb's copy carries only in-frame clones and drops some. The data show under 200,000 clones, about 89% seen once. Turning to this clone: Its antigen is not identified.

This TCR was sampled from a woman younger than 30 in good health and CMV-seropositive. The sample taken for sequencing was PBMCs. The chain carries TRBV19 and TRBJ1-5; D is unclear. The CDR3 DNA is TGTGCCAGTAGTATGGTGAGACAACGGCCCCAGCATTTT. Its protein is CASSMVRQRPQHF.